This TCR beta chain comes out of a study of response to subunit inactivated influenza vaccine. This clonotype came up many times. This CDR3 comprises 13 residues. Deletions cut 0 bases from V and 9 bases from J, with 9 bases between. The germline V gene encodes CDR1 LNHNV and CDR2 YYDKDF (reference sequence). TCRdb re-analysed the RT-PCR reads in MiXCR, keeping a single row per CDR3 protein. The table includes about 570,000 distinct CDR3 sequences, 10% to 12% detected once. These data also featured in a second study, about T cells expressing NK-cell markers. That work contributes: Making the TCR beta cDNA relied on 5'RACE template switching with UMIs. It was sorted CD3+CD56-NKG2C+, CD3+CD56+NKG2C- and CD3+CD56+NKG2C+ T cells that provided the TCR beta repertoires.

The chain couples TRBV15 to TRBJ2-1; D is possibly TRBD2 (6 bases). The input for sequencing was PBMCs from blood, taken on the day of vaccination. This sequence originates from a man aged 50-59 years who received an inactivated influenza vaccine. In nucleotides, the CDR3 is TGTGCCACCAGCAGAGATCGGGGGATTGAGCAGTTCTTC. Amino acids: CATSRDRGIEQFF.